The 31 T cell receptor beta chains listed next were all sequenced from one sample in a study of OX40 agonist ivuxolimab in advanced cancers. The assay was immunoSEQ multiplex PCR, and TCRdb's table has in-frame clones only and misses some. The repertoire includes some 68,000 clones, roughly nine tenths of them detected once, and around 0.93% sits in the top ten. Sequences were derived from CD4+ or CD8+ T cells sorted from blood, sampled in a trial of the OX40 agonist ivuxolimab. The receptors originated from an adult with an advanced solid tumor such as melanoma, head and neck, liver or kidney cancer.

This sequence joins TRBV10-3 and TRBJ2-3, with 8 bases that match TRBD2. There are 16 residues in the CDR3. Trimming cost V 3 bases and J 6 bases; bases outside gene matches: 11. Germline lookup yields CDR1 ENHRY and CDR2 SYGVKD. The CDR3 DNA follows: TGTGCCATCAGTGACATTAACCAGCGGGGGCGGGATACGCAGTATTTT. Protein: CAISDINQRGRDTQYF.

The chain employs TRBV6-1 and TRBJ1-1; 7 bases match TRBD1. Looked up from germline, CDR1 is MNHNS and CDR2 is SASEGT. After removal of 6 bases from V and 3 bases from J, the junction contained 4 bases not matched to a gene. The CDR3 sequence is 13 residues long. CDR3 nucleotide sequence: TGTGCCAGCAGACGAGGGACAGACACTGAAGCTTTCTTT. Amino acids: CASRRGTDTEAFF.

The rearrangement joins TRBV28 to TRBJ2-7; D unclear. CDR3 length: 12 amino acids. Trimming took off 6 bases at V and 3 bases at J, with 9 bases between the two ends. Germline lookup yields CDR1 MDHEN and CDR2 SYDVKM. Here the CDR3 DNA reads TGTGCCAGCAGCATCAGTGGCTACGAGCAGTACTTC. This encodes CASSISGYEQYF.

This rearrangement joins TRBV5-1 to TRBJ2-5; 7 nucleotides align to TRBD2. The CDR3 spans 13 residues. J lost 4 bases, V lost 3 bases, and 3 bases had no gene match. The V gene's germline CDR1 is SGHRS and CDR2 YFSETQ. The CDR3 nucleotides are TGCGCCAGCAGCTGGGAGGGTCGAGAGACCCAGTACTTC. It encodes CASSWEGRETQYF.

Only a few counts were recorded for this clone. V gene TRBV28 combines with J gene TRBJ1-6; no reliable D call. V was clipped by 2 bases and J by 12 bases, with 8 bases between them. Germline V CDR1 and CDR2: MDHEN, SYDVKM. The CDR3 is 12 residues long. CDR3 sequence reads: CASSLTQRPLHF. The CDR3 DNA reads TGTGCCAGCAGTTTAACCCAAAGACCCCTCCACTTT.

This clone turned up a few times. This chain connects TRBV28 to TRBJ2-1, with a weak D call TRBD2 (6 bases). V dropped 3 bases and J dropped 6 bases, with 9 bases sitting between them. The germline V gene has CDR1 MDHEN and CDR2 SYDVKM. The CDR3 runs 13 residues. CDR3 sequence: CASSFLAPNEQFF. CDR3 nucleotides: TGTGCCAGCAGTTTTCTAGCGCCCAATGAGCAGTTCTTC. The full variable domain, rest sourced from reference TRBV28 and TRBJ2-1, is DVKVTQSSRYLVKRTGEKVFLECVQDMDHENMFWYRQDPGLGLRLIYFSYDVKMKEKGDIPEGYSVSREKKERFSLILESASTNQTSMYLCASSFLAPNEQFFGPGTRLTVL.

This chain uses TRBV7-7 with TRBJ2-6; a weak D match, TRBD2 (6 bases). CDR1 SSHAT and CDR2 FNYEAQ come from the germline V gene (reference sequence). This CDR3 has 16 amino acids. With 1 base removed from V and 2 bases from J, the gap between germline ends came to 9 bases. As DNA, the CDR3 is TGTGCCAGCAGCTTAGGAGGAGGGGCTGGGGCCAACGTCCTGACTTTC. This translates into CASSLGGGAGANVLTF. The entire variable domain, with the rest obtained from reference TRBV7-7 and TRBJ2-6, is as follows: GAGVSQSPRYKVTKRGQDVTLRCDPISSHATLYWYQQALGQGPEFLTYFNYEAQPDKSGLPSDRFSAERPEGSISTLTIQRTEQRDSAMYRCASSLGGGAGANVLTFGAGSRLTVL.

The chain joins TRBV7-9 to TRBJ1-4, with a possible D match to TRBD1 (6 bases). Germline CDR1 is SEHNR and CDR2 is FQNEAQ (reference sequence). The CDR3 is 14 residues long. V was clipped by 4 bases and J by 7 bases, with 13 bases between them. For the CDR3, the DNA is TGTGCCAGCAGCTCGTCGGGGGGCTCTGAAAAACTGTTTTTT. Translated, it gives CASSSSGGSEKLFF.

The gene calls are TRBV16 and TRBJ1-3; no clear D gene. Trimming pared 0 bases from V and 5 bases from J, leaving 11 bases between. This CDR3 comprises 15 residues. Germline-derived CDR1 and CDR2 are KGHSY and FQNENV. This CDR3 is CASSQSYGRRNTIYF. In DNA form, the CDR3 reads TGTGCCAGCAGCCAATCATACGGGCGGCGAAACACCATATATTTT.

CDR3 amino acids: CAWSPTGETQYF. DNA for the CDR3: TGTGCCTGGAGCCCTACGGGTGAGACCCAGTACTTC. V gene TRBV30 combines with J gene TRBJ2-5; D unclear. Trimming stripped 3 bases from V and 5 bases from J, with 10 bases between. The CDR3 contains 12 residues. Germline CDR1 is GTSNPN and CDR2 is SVGIG (reference sequence).

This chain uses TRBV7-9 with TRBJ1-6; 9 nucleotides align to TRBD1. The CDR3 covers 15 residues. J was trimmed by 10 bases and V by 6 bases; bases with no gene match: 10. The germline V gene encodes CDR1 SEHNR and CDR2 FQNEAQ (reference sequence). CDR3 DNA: TGTGCCAGCAGGCGATCCGGGACAGGGTTCTCACCCCTCCACTTT. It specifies CASRRSGTGFSPLHF.

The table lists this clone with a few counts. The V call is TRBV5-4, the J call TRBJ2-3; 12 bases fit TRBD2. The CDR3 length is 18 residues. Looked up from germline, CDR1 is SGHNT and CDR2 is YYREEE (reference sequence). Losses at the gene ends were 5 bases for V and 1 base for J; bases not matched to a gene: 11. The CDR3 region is CASRNLAGGPSGTDTQYF. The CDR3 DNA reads TGTGCCAGCAGGAATCTAGCGGGGGGGCCGAGCGGCACAGATACGCAGTATTTT.

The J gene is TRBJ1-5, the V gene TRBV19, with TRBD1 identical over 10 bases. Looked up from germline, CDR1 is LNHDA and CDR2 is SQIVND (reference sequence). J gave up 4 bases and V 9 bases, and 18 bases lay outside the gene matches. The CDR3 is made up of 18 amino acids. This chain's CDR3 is CASSTLPGQGLWNQPQHF. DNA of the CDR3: TGTGCCAGCAGCACCCTTCCGGGACAGGGGTTATGGAATCAGCCCCAGCATTTT.

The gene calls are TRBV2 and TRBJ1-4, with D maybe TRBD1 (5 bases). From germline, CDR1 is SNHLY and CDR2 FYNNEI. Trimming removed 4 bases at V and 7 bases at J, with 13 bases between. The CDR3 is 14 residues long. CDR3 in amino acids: CASSVRDASEKLFF. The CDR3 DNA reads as TGTGCCAGCAGTGTACGGGACGCGTCTGAAAAACTGTTTTTT.

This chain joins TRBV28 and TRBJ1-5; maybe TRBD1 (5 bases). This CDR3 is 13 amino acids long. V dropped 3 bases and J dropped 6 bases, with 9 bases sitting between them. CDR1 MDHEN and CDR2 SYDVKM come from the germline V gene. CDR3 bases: TGTGCCAGCAGTTTGGGGGTTAGTCAGCCCCAGCATTTT. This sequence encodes CASSLGVSQPQHF.

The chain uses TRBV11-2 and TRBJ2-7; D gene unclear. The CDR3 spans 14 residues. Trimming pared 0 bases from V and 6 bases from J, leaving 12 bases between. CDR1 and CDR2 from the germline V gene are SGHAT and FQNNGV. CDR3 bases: TGTGCCAGCAGCTTAGATCGGACGGTAGTCGAGCAGTACTTC. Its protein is CASSLDRTVVEQYF. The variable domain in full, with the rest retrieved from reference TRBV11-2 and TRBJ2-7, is EAGVAQSPRYKIIEKRQSVAFWCNPISGHATLYWYQQILGQGPKLLIQFQNNGVVDDSQLPKDRFSAERLKGVDSTLKIQPAKLEDSAVYLCASSLDRTVVEQYFGPGTRLTVT.

This chain's CDR3 is CASSKSGLAAKIQETQYF. In DNA, the CDR3 is TGTGCCAGCAGCAAATCGGGCCTAGCGGCAAAGATCCAAGAGACCCAGTACTTC. The rearrangement joins TRBV21-1 to TRBJ2-5; the tabulated D call, TRBD2, remains unverified against the DNA. TRBV21-1 is assigned pseudogene status. The CDR3 is made up of 18 amino acids.

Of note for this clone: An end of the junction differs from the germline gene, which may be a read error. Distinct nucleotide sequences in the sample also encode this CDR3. The CDR3 reads CASRETSGSPYEQYF. Here the CDR3 DNA reads TGTGCCAGCAGGGAGACTAGCGGGTCCCCCTACGAGCAGTACTTT. This chain connects TRBV7-2 to TRBJ2-7; 10 bases line up with TRBD2. The germline V gene encodes CDR1 SGHTA and CDR2 FQGNSA. This CDR3 comprises 15 residues.

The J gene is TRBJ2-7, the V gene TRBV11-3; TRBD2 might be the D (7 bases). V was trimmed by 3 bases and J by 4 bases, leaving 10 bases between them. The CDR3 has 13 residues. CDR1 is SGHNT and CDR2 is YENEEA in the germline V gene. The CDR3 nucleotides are TGTGCCAGCAGCTTGGGGGGGCGTTACGAGCAGTACTTC. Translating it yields CASSLGGRYEQYF.

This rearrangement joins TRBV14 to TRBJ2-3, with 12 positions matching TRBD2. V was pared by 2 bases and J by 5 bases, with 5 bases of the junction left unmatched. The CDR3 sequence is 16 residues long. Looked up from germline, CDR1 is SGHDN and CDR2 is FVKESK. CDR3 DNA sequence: TGTGCCAGCAGCCAAATGTCTAGCGGGAGGGGAGATACGCAGTATTTT. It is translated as CASSQMSSGRGDTQYF.

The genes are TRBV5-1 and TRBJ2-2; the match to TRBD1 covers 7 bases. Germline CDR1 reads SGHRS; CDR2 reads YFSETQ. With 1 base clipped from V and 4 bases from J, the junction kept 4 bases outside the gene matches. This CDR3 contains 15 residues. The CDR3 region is CASSLIGTVTGELFF. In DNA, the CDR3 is TGCGCCAGCAGCTTGATTGGGACAGTCACCGGGGAGCTGTTTTTT.

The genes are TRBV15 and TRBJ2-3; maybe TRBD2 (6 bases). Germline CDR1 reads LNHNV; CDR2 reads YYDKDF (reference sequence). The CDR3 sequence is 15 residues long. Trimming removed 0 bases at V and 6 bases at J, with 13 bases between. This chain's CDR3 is CATSRDNRGVDTQYF. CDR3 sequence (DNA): TGTGCCACCAGCAGAGATAACCGCGGGGTGGATACGCAGTATTTT.

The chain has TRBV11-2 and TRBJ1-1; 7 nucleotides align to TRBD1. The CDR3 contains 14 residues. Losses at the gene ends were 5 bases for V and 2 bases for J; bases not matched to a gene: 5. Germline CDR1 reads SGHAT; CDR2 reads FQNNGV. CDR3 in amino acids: CASSLRQGNTEAFF. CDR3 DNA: TGTGCCAGCAGCCTTAGACAGGGCAACACTGAAGCTTTCTTT.

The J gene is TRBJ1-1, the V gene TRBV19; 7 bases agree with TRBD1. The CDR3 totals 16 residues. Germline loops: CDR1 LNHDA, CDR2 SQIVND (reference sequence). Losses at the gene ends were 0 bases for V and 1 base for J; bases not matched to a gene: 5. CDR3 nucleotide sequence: TGTGCCAGTAGTATAGATTCCGGGACAGCGAACACTGAAGCTTTCTTT. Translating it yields CASSIDSGTANTEAFF. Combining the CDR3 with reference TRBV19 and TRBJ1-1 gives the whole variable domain DGGITQSPKYLFRKEGQNVTLSCEQNLNHDAMYWYRQDPGQGLRLIYYSQIVNDFQKGDIAEGYSVSREKKESFPLTVTSAQKNPTAFYLCASSIDSGTANTEAFFGQGTRLTVV.

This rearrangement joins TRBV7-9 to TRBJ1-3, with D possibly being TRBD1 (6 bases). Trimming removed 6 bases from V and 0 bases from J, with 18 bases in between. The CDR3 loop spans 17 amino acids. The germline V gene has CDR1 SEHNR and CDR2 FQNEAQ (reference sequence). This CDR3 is CASRPRLTGSSGNTIYF. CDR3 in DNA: TGTGCCAGCAGACCCCGTTTAACAGGGAGCTCTGGAAACACCATATATTTT.

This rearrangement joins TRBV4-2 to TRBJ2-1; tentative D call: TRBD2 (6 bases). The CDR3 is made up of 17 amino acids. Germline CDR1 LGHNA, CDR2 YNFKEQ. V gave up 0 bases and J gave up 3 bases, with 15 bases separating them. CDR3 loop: CASSQDMVRGLYNEQFF. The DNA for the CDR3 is TGTGCCAGCAGCCAAGATATGGTCCGGGGACTCTACAATGAGCAGTTCTTC.

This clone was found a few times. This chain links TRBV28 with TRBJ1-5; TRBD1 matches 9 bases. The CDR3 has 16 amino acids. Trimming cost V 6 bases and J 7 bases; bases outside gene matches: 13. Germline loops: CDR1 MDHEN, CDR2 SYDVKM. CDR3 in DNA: TGTGCCAGCAGACGATGGGGGGGACAGGGTGAACAGCCCCAGCATTTT. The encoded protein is CASRRWGGQGEQPQHF.

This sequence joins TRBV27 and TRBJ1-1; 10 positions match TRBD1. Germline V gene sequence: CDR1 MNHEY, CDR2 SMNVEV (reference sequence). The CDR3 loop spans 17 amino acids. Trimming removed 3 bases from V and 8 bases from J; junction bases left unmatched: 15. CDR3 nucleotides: TGTGCCAGCAGTTTTCGAGGTCTGACAGGGGGCCCAGCCGAAGCTTTCTTT. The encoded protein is CASSFRGLTGGPAEAFF.

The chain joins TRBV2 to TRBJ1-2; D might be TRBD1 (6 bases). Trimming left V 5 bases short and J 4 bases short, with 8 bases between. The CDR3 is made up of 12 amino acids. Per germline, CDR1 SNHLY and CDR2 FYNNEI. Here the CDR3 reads CASSPDSYGYTF. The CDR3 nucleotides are TGTGCCAGCAGTCCGGACAGCTATGGCTACACCTTC.

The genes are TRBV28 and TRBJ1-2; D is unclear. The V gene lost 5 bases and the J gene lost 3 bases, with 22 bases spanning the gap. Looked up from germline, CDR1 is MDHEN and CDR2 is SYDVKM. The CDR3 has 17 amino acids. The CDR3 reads CASSTAVYGVGDYGYTF. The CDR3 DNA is TGTGCCAGCAGTACGGCGGTATACGGAGTAGGCGACTATGGCTACACCTTC.

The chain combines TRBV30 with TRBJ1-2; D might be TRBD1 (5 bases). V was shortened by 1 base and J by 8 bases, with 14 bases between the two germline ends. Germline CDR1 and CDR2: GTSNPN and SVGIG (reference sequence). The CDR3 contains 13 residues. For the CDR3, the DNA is TGTGCCTGGAGTGCGGGACGGCTGTGGGGCTACACCTTC. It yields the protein CAWSAGRLWGYTF.